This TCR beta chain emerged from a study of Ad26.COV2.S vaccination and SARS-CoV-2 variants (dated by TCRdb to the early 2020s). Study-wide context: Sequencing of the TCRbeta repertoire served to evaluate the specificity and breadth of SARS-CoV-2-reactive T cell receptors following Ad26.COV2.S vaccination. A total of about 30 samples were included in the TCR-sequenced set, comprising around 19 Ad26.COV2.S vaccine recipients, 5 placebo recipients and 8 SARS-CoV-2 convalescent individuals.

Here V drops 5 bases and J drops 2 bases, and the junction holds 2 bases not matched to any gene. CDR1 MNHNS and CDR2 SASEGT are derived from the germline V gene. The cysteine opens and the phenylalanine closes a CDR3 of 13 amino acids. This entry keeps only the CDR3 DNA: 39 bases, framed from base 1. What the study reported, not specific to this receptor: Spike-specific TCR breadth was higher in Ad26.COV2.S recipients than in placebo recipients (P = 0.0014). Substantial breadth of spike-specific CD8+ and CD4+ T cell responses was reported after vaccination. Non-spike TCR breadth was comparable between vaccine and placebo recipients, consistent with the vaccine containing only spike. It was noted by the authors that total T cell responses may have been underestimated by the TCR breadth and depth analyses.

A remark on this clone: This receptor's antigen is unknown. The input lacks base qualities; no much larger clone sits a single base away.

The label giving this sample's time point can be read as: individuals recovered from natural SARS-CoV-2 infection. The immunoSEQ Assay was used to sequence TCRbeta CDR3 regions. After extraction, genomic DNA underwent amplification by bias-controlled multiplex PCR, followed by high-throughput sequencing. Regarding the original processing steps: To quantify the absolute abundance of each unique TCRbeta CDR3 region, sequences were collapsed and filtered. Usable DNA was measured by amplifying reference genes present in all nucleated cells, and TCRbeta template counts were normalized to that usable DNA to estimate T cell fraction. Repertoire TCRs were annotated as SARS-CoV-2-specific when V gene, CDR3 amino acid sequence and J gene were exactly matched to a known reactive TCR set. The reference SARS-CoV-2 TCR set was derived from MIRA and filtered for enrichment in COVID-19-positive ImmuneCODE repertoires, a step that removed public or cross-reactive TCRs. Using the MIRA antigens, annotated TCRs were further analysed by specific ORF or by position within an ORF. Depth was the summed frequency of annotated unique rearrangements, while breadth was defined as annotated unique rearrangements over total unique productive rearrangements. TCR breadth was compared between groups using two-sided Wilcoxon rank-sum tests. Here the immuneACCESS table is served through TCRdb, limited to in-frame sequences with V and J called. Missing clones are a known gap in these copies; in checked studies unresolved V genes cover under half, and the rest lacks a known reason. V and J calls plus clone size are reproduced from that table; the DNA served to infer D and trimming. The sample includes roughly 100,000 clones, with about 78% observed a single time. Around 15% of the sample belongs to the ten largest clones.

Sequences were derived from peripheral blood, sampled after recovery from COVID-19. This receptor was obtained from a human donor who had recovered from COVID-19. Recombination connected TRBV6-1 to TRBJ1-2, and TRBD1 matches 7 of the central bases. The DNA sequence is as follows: TGTGCCAGCAGTCCGGGACAGAACTATGGCTACACCTTC. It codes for CASSPGQNYGYTF.